These T cell receptor beta chains were read from a single sample in a study of T-cell reconstitution after alpha-beta-depleted transplantation in children. TCRdb independently ran MiXCR on the PCR reads; one entry per CDR3 protein. The sample records roughly 790,000 distinct CDR3 sequences, around 17% being singletons. The sample in question was PBMCs, mostly from graft donor cells, obtained 360 days after TCRalphabeta/CD19-depleted stem cell transplant. These receptors were taken from a male patient aged 10 to 17 who had a stem cell transplant for acute lymphoblastic leukemia, so the T cells may come from the graft donor. Both conserved end residues are part of each CDR3. Fields, in order: clone size, J gene, D gene, V gene, CDR3 DNA, CDR3 protein. D genes are given only for firm matches. A clone size is listed for some rows: how often the clone was seen (once, few, many), or a class if it is expanded.

>-|TRBJ2-7|-|TRBV12-3/TRBV12-4
TGTGCCAGCAGTTTAAGGGGGGGCGGGGGCAACGAGCAGTACTTC
CASSLRGGGGNEQYF
>few|TRBJ2-4|-|TRBV12-3/TRBV12-4
TGTGCCAGCAGTTTCCCCGAGGGTGGGGGGAGTAAAGCCAAAAACATTCAGTACTTC
CASSFPEGGGSKAKNIQYF
>few|TRBJ2-5|TRBD1|TRBV5-1
TGCGCCAGCAGCCCGGACAGGCTCCAAAGGTACCAAGAGACCCAGTACTTC
CASSPDRLQRYQETQYF
>-|TRBJ2-7|-|TRBV7-9
TGTGCCAGCAGCTTAGTATCCGGGCGGGTCTCCTACGAGCAGTACTTC
CASSLVSGRVSYEQYF
>-|TRBJ2-1|-|TRBV5-1
TGCGCCAGCAGCTTCGAGGGAATTCGCTACAATGAGCAGTTCTTC
CASSFEGIRYNEQFF
>few|TRBJ2-5|TRBD1|TRBV5-1
TGCGCCAGCGGACTTATGAAGACAGGGGACGCCCAAGAGACCCAGTACTTC
CASGLMKTGDAQETQYF
>-|TRBJ2-1|TRBD1|TRBV27
TGTGCCAGCAGTCTCCGCTTCACAGGGGATGAGCAGTTCTTC
CASSLRFTGDEQFF
>-|TRBJ2-7|TRBD1|TRBV3-1
TGTGCCAGCAGCCAAGCTACGACAGGGGGGTCCTACGAGCAGTACTTC
CASSQATTGGSYEQYF
>-|TRBJ2-7|-|TRBV4-1
TGCGCCAGCAGCCAATTTGCGATGGCAGCCACTCGATTTCTTCCTACGACTGGCGAGCAGTACTTC
CASSQFAMAATRFLPTTGEQYF
>-|TRBJ2-7|-|TRBV7-9
TGTGCCAGCAGCTCATTCCCGGGACCCCTAGGCGAGCAGTACTTC
CASSSFPGPLGEQYF
>-|TRBJ2-7|TRBD2|TRBV20-1
TGCAGTGCTAGAGATCCCTGGACTAGCGGGATCTACGAGCAGTACTTC
CSARDPWTSGIYEQYF
>few|TRBJ1-1|TRBD1|TRBV6-1
TGTGCCAGCAGCACCCGTCCGGGACAGATTATCAACACTGAAGCTTTCTTT
CASSTRPGQIINTEAFF
>-|TRBJ2-3|TRBD2|TRBV28
TGTGCCAGCAGTATTCTAGCGGGAGTAATCGGGGATACGCAGTATTTT
CASSILAGVIGDTQYF
>-|TRBJ2-1|-|TRBV20-1
TGCAGTGCTAGTTACAAGGGAATCTCCTACAATGAGCAGTTCTTC
CSASYKGISYNEQFF
>few|TRBJ1-4|-|TRBV28
TGTGCCAGCAGTTCGGGGGGGATTGGAGGAACTAATGAAAAACTGTTTTTT
CASSSGGIGGTNEKLFF
>-|TRBJ2-7|-|TRBV7-9
TGTGCCAGCAGCTTAGTAGGACTACCCTACGAGCAGTACTTC
CASSLVGLPYEQYF
>many|TRBJ2-5|-|TRBV18
TGTGCCAGCTCACCAGGCAGGGGAGAGACCCAGTACTTC
CASSPGRGETQYF
>-|TRBJ2-1|-|TRBV7-9
TGTGCCAGCAGCCAGAAGCTAAGCAATGAGCAGTTCTTC
CASSQKLSNEQFF
>-|TRBJ2-7|TRBD2|TRBV20-1
TGCAGTGCTCGATTTCAACTAGCGGGAGTCCTCGAGCAGTACTTC
CSARFQLAGVLEQYF
>few|TRBJ2-4|TRBD2|TRBV20-1
TGCAGTGCTAGGTCCCCTAGCGGGGCCAAAAACATTCAGTACTTC
CSARSPSGAKNIQYF
>few|TRBJ1-1|-|TRBV6-5
TGTGCCAGCAGTTACTCGGGGGTTGGCACTGAAGCTTTCTTT
CASSYSGVGTEAFF
>few|TRBJ2-7|TRBD2|TRBV4-1
TGCGCCAGCAGCCAACTTTTAGCGGGAGTCCTTTACGAGCAGTACTTC
CASSQLLAGVLYEQYF
>-|TRBJ1-2|-|TRBV29-1
TGCAGCGTTGTGCCACAGGGCGACTATGGCTACACCTTC
CSVVPQGDYGYTF
>many|TRBJ2-7|TRBD1|TRBV18
TGTGCCAGCTCACCACCCCGGGACAGGTATGCCTACGAGCAGTACTTC
CASSPPRDRYAYEQYF
>-|TRBJ2-7|-|TRBV12-3/TRBV12-4
TGTGCCAGCACCCCTGAACCATGGGGGCGCAGAGAGCAGTACTTC
CASTPEPWGRREQYF
>-|TRBJ2-3|-|TRBV3-1
TGTGCCAGCAGCCAAGCCCACACAACTAGCACAGATACGCAGTATTTT
CASSQAHTTSTDTQYF
>few|TRBJ2-7|-|TRBV29-1
TGCAGCGTCCTCAGCGGGTTCAAGACCTACGAGCAGTACTTC
CSVLSGFKTYEQYF
>few|TRBJ1-3|TRBD1|TRBV4-1
TGCGCCAGCAGCCACCACCGGGACAGGGGGCTTTCTGGAAACACCATATATTTT
CASSHHRDRGLSGNTIYF
>few|TRBJ1-5|-|TRBV4-1
TGCGCCAGCCGGGATCTTTCGGTTAGCAATCAGCCCCAGCATTTT
CASRDLSVSNQPQHF
>many|TRBJ2-7|-|TRBV5-1
TGCGCCAGCAGTTGGGACTACGAGCAGTACTTC
CASSWDYEQYF
>-|TRBJ1-5|-|TRBV11-2
TGTGCCAGCAGCTTAGATCTGGGGGATCTTCAGCCCCAGCATTTT
CASSLDLGDLQPQHF
>few|TRBJ2-1|-|TRBV18
TGTGCCAGCTCACCAATTCGTGGGGGTATCAATGAGCAGTTCTTC
CASSPIRGGINEQFF
>few|TRBJ2-7|-|TRBV11-2
TGTGCCAGCACCCTCGATCCTGGAGACTACGAGCAGTACTTC
CASTLDPGDYEQYF
>many|TRBJ2-7|-|TRBV29-1
TGCAGCGTTGAAACTCCAGGGGCGTACTACGAGCAGTACTTC
CSVETPGAYYEQYF
>few|TRBJ2-1|-|TRBV5-1
TGCGCCAGCAGCTCAGGGGGGCCCTACAATGAGCAGTTCTTC
CASSSGGPYNEQFF
>-|TRBJ2-7|TRBD2|TRBV5-1
TGCGCCAGCACCGAAAGAGCGGGAGGGCCTTACGAGCAGTACTTC
CASTERAGGPYEQYF
>-|TRBJ2-7|-|TRBV7-2
TGTGCCAGCAGCTTTTGGGGGAACTCCTACGAGCAGTACTTC
CASSFWGNSYEQYF
>-|TRBJ1-1|TRBD1|TRBV16
TGTGCCAGCAGCCAACTATATACCGGGACAGGTAACACTGAAGCTTTCTTT
CASSQLYTGTGNTEAFF
>once|TRBJ2-3|-|TRBV18
TGTGCCAGCTCACCGGAGGGGTTTGCAGATACGCAGTATTTT
CASSPEGFADTQYF
>-|TRBJ2-1|-|TRBV7-2
TGTGCCAGCAGAGGACAAGCGGTTCCCTACAATGAGCAGTTCTTC
CASRGQAVPYNEQFF
>-|TRBJ2-1|TRBD2|TRBV3-1
TGTGCCAGCAGCCAAGAGGGACTAGCGGGAGGGTCCTACAATGAGCAGTTCTTC
CASSQEGLAGGSYNEQFF
>few|TRBJ2-7|TRBD2|TRBV4-1
TGCGCCAGCAGCCGTCTAATAGGACTAGCGGGAGCTTGGCAGTACTTC
CASSRLIGLAGAWQYF
>few|TRBJ2-7|-|TRBV4-1
TGCGCCAGCAGCCACGGAGCGGCCACCTCCTACGAGCAGTACTTC
CASSHGAATSYEQYF
>few|TRBJ1-6|-|TRBV12-3/TRBV12-4
TGTGCCAGCAGTGAAGGCTATAATTCACCCCTCCACTTT
CASSEGYNSPLHF
>many|TRBJ2-1|-|TRBV4-1
TGCGCCAGCAGCTCGATACAGGTCAATGAGCAGTTCTTC
CASSSIQVNEQFF
>many|TRBJ2-1|-|TRBV24-1
TGTGCCACCAGTGATACGGGACACGCAGCTTCGGAGCAGTTCTTC
CATSDTGHAASEQFF